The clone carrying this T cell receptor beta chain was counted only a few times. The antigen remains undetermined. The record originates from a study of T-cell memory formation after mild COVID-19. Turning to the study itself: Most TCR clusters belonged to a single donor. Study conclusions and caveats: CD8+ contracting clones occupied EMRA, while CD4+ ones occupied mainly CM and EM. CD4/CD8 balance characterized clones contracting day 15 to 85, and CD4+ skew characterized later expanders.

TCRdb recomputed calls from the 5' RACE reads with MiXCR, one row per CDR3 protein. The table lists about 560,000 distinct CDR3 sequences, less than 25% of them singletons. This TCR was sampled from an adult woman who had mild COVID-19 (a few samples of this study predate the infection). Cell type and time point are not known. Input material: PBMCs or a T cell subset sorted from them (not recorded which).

The CDR3 spells CASSLEAGTLAKNIQYF. The CDR3 bases are TGTGCCAGCAGCTTAGAGGCAGGGACTCTAGCCAAAAACATTCAGTACTTC. The rearrangement joins TRBV7-2 to TRBJ2-4, with D perhaps matching TRBD2 (6 bases). CDR1 SGHTA and CDR2 FQGNSA come from the germline V gene. The length of the CDR3 is 17 residues. Between the trimmed V and J ends, which lost 1 base and 0 bases, there was a span of 13 bases. Supplemented by reference TRBV7-2 and TRBJ2-4, the full variable domain reads GAGVSQSPSNKVTEKGKDVELRCDPISGHTALYWYRQSLGQGLEFLIYFQGNSAPDKSGLPSDRFSAERTGGSVSTLTIQRTQQEDSAVYLCASSLEAGTLAKNIQYFGAGTRLSVL.